This TCR beta chain was obtained from a study of cytotoxic CD8 clonotypes in ibrutinib-treated CLL listed by TCRdb under 2021. Regarding the study in general: The cohort included about 15 treatment-naive and under 13 relapsed/refractory patients; some 18 were IGHV unmutated. Responses were partial in roughly 24 patients and complete in 2; after median about 63 months follow-up, roughly 15 stayed in remission and 12 progressed. Response samples were taken after a median of approximately eleven months on treatment, ranging from about 6 to 36 months. On average, each sample yielded roughly 260,000 productive templates and over 90,000 productive rearrangements. Longitudinal samples were obtainable from about 30% of the roughly 90 participants in the trial. Cryopreserved peripheral blood mononuclear cells were obtained before treatment, at response, and at either sustained remission or disease progression. Patients were still on ibrutinib when every remission and progressive disease sample was collected.

A single count supports this clone. Which antigen it targets is not known. Base qualities were left out, and no much larger clone turns up one base away. Beyond this particular receptor, the publication reports: Sampling times were not matched between sustained-remission and progressing patients, and lymph node repertoires were not studied. Baseline clonality was found to be higher than that of age-matched healthy donors and was strongly correlated with circulating CD8+ T-cell counts. Public clonotypes were rare and either contracted or stayed stable during treatment, and the rise in clonality at ibrutinib response reflected the expansion of private clonotypes. An increase in clonality was observed at ibrutinib response, with clonality remaining stable during sustained remission and falling back toward baseline at progression.

The time point label corresponds to: progressive disease on ibrutinib. Roughly 2.2 micrograms of genomic DNA were extracted from cryopreserved PBMCs for TCR beta library preparation. High-throughput TCR beta sequencing was performed on longitudinal blood samples from CLL patients receiving ibrutinib monotherapy. The patients took part in an open-label, single-center phase 2 trial of ibrutinib monotherapy. The goal of deep resolution MiSeq sequencing was a depth between 1 in 1 million and 1 in 200,000 T cells, and coverage averaged 10x per clonotype. The immunoSEQ hsTCRB Kit was used to generate TCR beta libraries. Per the original workflow: The data were analyzed with ImmunoSEQ Analyzer and ImmunoSEQ Data Assistant, and V, D and J gene assignments followed IMGT definitions. Clonality was computed as one minus normalized Shannon entropy of productive rearrangement frequencies, ranging from 0 to 1. Only overrepresented clonotypes making up at least 0.05% of the repertoire of each patient were included in the public clonotype analysis. Some 14 age-matched healthy donor repertoires from immuneACCESS served as clonality controls. TCRdb holds this immuneACCESS table with in-frame rearrangements only. Some clones are missing; in checked studies, unresolved V genes explain under half, and the rest has no known cause. V, J and clone size are those of that table, while D and trimming were read from the DNA. The sample contains 42,000 or so clones, approximately 67% of them found a single time. 7% of the sample is held by the ten biggest clonotypes.

The CDR3 measures 15 amino acids from cysteine to phenylalanine. Only the CDR3 DNA is retained, 45 bases long and in frame from the first base. From V the trimming removes 4 bases and from J it removes 0 bases, while the gene matches leave 5 bases of the junction unaccounted for. The germline V gene encodes CDR1 SGHRS and CDR2 YFSETQ. This specimen consisted of PBMCs, obtained at disease progression, from a patient treated with ibrutinib. This TCR derives from a human donor with chronic lymphocytic leukemia. Recombination connected TRBV5-1 to TRBJ2-3, with 7 bases in between that match TRBD1. The bases are TGCGCCAGCAGCCGGACAGGCGTTAGCACAGATACGCAGTATTTT. Translated, it reads CASSRTGVSTDTQYF.